The 8 T cell receptor beta chains below were found in one sample sequenced in a study of cytomegalovirus exposure and HLA in healthy donors. PCR primers comprised 60 Vbeta and 13 Jbeta primers. TCRdb keeps only in-frame clones here, not all; method: immunoSEQ multiplex PCR. The data show 150,000 to 200,000 clones, with around 81% seen just once and 0.95% to 1.1% held by the top ten. Sequenced: PBMCs. The receptor source for this set is a middle-aged woman in good health and CMV-seronegative.

The chain is built from TRBV7-3 and TRBJ2-2, with 9 bases that match TRBD1. The V and J ends lost 4 bases and 7 bases, in that order; junction bases with no gene match: 10. Germline CDR1 reads SGHTA; CDR2 reads FQGTGA. The CDR3 runs to 16 residues. The CDR3 reads CASSSIQGALIGELFF. Written as DNA, the CDR3 is TGTGCCAGCAGCTCGATACAGGGGGCGCTAATCGGGGAGCTGTTTTTT.

The chain couples TRBV5-1 to TRBJ2-7; 10 bases map to TRBD2. Germline loops: CDR1 SGHRS, CDR2 YFSETQ. This CDR3 region has 14 residues. J gave up 6 bases and V 3 bases, and 6 bases lay outside the gene matches. The CDR3 here is CASSSLAGVSEQYF. As DNA, the CDR3 is TGCGCCAGCAGCTCTCTAGCGGGAGTCTCCGAGCAGTACTTC.

V and J are TRBV4-2 and TRBJ2-7, with 10 bases aligning to TRBD2. The germline gives CDR1 LGHNA, CDR2 YNFKEQ. This CDR3 comprises 17 residues. Trimming took 4 bases from V and 2 from J; bases not matched to a gene: 11. The CDR3 here is CASSLSAAAGGPYEQYF. Here the CDR3 DNA reads TGTGCCAGCAGCCTTTCTGCCGCAGCGGGAGGGCCCTACGAGCAGTACTTC.

This clone was counted once. The chain has TRBV30 and TRBJ1-1; D possibly corresponds to TRBD1 (6 bases). V lost 0 bases to trimming and J lost 1 base, with 15 bases between them. This CDR3 contains 16 residues. Per the germline V gene, CDR1 is GTSNPN and CDR2 is SVGIG (reference sequence). CDR3 coding DNA: TGTGCCTGGAGTGTACTAGGGGGAGGGCAGAACACTGAAGCTTTCTTT. Protein: CAWSVLGGGQNTEAFF.

V and J are TRBV25-1 and TRBJ1-2; no clear D gene. The germline V and J ends were trimmed by 6 bases and 1 base, with 6 bases remaining between them. CDR1 is MGHDK and CDR2 is SYGVNS in the germline V gene. There are 12 residues in the CDR3. Here the CDR3 reads CASRSSNYGYTF. The CDR3 coding sequence is TGTGCCAGCAGATCGAGTAACTATGGCTACACCTTC.

The rearrangement joins TRBV2 to TRBJ2-7; TRBD2 matches 14 bases. This CDR3 is 16 amino acids long. From germline, CDR1 is SNHLY and CDR2 FYNNEI. V was pared by 5 bases and J by 5 bases, with 8 bases of the junction left unmatched. The CDR3 reads CASSSDGTSGSNEQYF. CDR3 nucleotides: TGTGCCAGCAGTTCCGATGGGACTAGCGGGAGTAACGAGCAGTACTTC.

The chain employs TRBV27 and TRBJ2-1, with a tentative D call TRBD2 (6 bases). Trimming stripped 5 bases from V and 9 bases from J, with 14 bases between. This CDR3 has 13 residues. The germline V gene has CDR1 MNHEY and CDR2 SMNVEV (reference sequence). CDR3 region: CASSEASEGEQFF. The DNA for the CDR3 is TGTGCCAGCAGTGAGGCTAGCGAAGGTGAGCAGTTCTTC.

The chain carries TRBV11-2 and TRBJ2-4, with 13 bases fitting TRBD2. Losses at the gene ends were 6 bases for V and 0 bases for J; bases not matched to a gene: 2. The CDR3 has 16 amino acids. Germline loops: CDR1 SGHAT, CDR2 FQNNGV. The CDR3: CASRGLAGLAKNIQYF. Written as DNA, the CDR3 is TGTGCCAGCAGGGGACTAGCGGGACTAGCCAAAAACATTCAGTACTTC.